The clone carrying this T cell receptor beta chain was picked up one time. The data stem from a study of Ad26.COV2.S vaccination and SARS-CoV-2 variants. Treatment denoted: 15 to 20 received Ad26.COV2.S at low or high dose, single or two shots; roughly five received placebo; per-sample allocation not given. Day 63 after the first injection of vaccine or placebo was the sampling time. The assay was immunoSEQ multiplex PCR, and TCRdb's table has in-frame clones only and misses some. The sample records 450,000 to 550,000 clones, approximately 89% being singletons. With 2 bases removed from V and 8 bases from J, the gap between germline ends came to 10 bases. This CDR3 has 13 residues. Looked up from germline, CDR1 is PRHDT and CDR2 is FYEKMQ (reference sequence).

The rearrangement uses TRBV13 and TRBJ2-1; D remains ambiguous. The starting material was peripheral blood, obtained in a trial of Ad26.COV2.S vaccine versus placebo. This TCR was sampled from a person aged 18-65 years who received the Ad26.COV2.S COVID-19 vaccine or a placebo. The CDR3 coding sequence is TGTGCCAGCAGCTTAAGGTGGGCCGATGAGCAGTTCTTC. It yields the protein CASSLRWADEQFF.